The entry below describes one TCR beta chain. This entry is derived from a study of patients and donors after allogeneic stem cell transplantation. TCRdb reprocessed the RT-PCR reads via MiXCR and lists one record per CDR3 protein. The data contain under 95,000 distinct CDR3 sequences, 5% of them seen just once; the ten biggest clones take up 2.6%. The CDR3 sequence is 16 residues long. The V segment lost 4 bases and the J segment 6 bases; nucleotides outside the gene matches: 15. Germline V CDR1 and CDR2: DFQATT, SNEGSKA (reference sequence). The chain recombines TRBV20-1 with TRBJ2-3; 8 nucleotides agree with TRBD2. Sequencing was performed on blood, either unsorted or a sorted T cell fraction (not recorded which). This clonotype originated in a human donor who was either an allogeneic HSCT recipient or a stem cell or donor lymphocyte infusion donor (not recorded which). It is not recorded whose cells these are; they may come from a transplant donor. CDR3 in DNA: TGCAGTGCTACCTCCGGCTGGAGCGGGAGATCGGATACGCAGTATTTT. Translated: CSATSGWSGRSDTQYF.